These T cell receptor beta chains were read from a single sample in a study of T-cell memory formation after mild COVID-19. TCRdb re-derived calls from the 5' RACE reads in MiXCR, one entry per CDR3 protein. The sample includes about 310,000 distinct CDR3 sequences, roughly 15% seen only once; the top ten take more than 20%. Sequenced material: PBMCs or a T cell subset sorted from them (not recorded which). These TCRs come from a man younger than 30 who had mild COVID-19 (a few samples of this study predate the infection). Cell type and time point are not known. Each CDR3 is given with its conserved first and last residue. Each record gives: clone size, J gene, D gene, V gene, CDR3 DNA, CDR3 protein. D genes are given only for firm matches. A clone size is listed for some rows: how often the clone was seen (once, few, many), or a class if it is expanded.

NA | TRBJ1-2 | NA | TRBV10-3 | TGTGCCATCAGTACAGACAGAGACTATGGCTACACCTTC | CAISTDRDYGYTF
many | TRBJ1-2 | TRBD1 | TRBV12-3/TRBV12-4 | TGTGCCAGCAGCCCCGGGACAGACTATGGCTACACCTTC | CASSPGTDYGYTF
NA | TRBJ2-7 | NA | TRBV11-2 | TGTGCCAGCAGCCCCCCTGCTATAGGGGGATACGAGCAGTACTTC | CASSPPAIGGYEQYF
once | TRBJ1-6 | NA | TRBV7-9 | TGTGCCAGCAGCTTAGAGCGCAGGGGTCATTCACCCCTCCACTTT | CASSLERRGHSPLHF
NA | TRBJ2-1 | TRBD1 | TRBV7-9 | TGTGCCAGCAGCGTACAGGGGCTACAGCAGTTCTTC | CASSVQGLQQFF
few | TRBJ2-5 | TRBD1 | TRBV4-2 | TGTGCCAGCAGCCTTGGGACAGGGGGACGGGAGACCCAGTACTTC | CASSLGTGGRETQYF
many | TRBJ2-7 | TRBD1 | TRBV12-3/TRBV12-4 | TGTGCCAGCAGTTTAGGGGAACAGGGGGCCGCATACGAGCAGTACTTC | CASSLGEQGAAYEQYF
NA | TRBJ1-3 | NA | TRBV28 | TGTGCCAGCACCATAGCGGGCTCTGGAAACACCATATATTTT | CASTIAGSGNTIYF
NA | TRBJ1-6 | NA | TRBV18 | TGTGCCAGCTCACCTTCGAATGGTTCACCCCTCCACTTT | CASSPSNGSPLHF
NA | TRBJ2-2 | NA | TRBV29-1 | TGCAGCGTTGAGGGGTCCACCGGGGAGCTGTTTTTT | CSVEGSTGELFF
NA | TRBJ2-7 | NA | TRBV20-1 | TGCAGTGCTAGGGGCAGGGAGAGGGGGTACTTC | CSARGRERGYF
many | TRBJ2-3 | NA | TRBV5-1 | TGCGCCAGCAGTGGAGATTCTCGGAGAGATACGCAGTATTTT | CASSGDSRRDTQYF
few | TRBJ2-7 | TRBD1 | TRBV7-2 | TGTGCCAGCAGGTCCGGGACAGGGCACTCCTACGAGCAGTACTTC | CASRSGTGHSYEQYF
few | TRBJ2-1 | NA | TRBV5-1 | TGCGCCAGCAGCTTTAGACGAAGCAATGAGCAGTTCTTC | CASSFRRSNEQFF
NA | TRBJ2-7 | NA | TRBV4-1 | TGCGCCAGCAGCCAATACGCCGGGACCCCCGAGCAGTACTTC | CASSQYAGTPEQYF
once | TRBJ2-3 | TRBD2 | TRBV7-2 | TGTGCCAGCAGCGAGACTAGCGGGGGCCAGGATACGCAGTATTTT | CASSETSGGQDTQYF
NA | TRBJ1-3 | TRBD1 | TRBV12-3/TRBV12-4 | TGTGCCAGCAGTCCTACGACAGGGTCGGGCACCATATATTTT | CASSPTTGSGTIYF
few | TRBJ1-5 | NA | TRBV3-1 | TGTGCCAGCAGCCAAGGAGGGGATCAGCCCCAGCATTTT | CASSQGGDQPQHF
NA | TRBJ1-2 | TRBD1 | TRBV7-2 | TGTGCCAGCAGCTTAAGTGCGGACAGGGCGAACTATGGCTACACCTTC | CASSLSADRANYGYTF
few | TRBJ1-1 | NA | TRBV6-2/TRBV6-3 | TGTGCCAGCAGTTTTCAGGATGGCACTGAAGCTTTCTTT | CASSFQDGTEAFF
NA | TRBJ1-2 | NA | TRBV4-3 | TGCGCCAGCAGCCCCTACCCGGGGGACTATGGCTACACCTTC | CASSPYPGDYGYTF
few | TRBJ1-1 | TRBD1 | TRBV5-1 | TGCGCCAGCAGCACGACAGGGGTCACTGAAGCTTTCTTT | CASSTTGVTEAFF
NA | TRBJ1-2 | NA | TRBV12-3/TRBV12-4 | TGTGCCAGCACCGACGTCGGAGATGCCAGAGACTACACCTTC | CASTDVGDARDYTF
NA | TRBJ2-1 | TRBD1 | TRBV9 | TGTGCCAGCAGCGCGAGACAGGGCGCCCATGAGCAGTTCTTC | CASSARQGAHEQFF
once | TRBJ2-3 | TRBD1 | TRBV24-1 | TGTGCCACCAGTCGTACAGGGGTAGGGAACGGAGATACGCAGTATTTT | CATSRTGVGNGDTQYF
few | TRBJ1-1 | NA | TRBV5-1 | TGCGCCAGCAGCTTGAACGTCCGGGGGAACACTGAAGCTTTCTTT | CASSLNVRGNTEAFF
few | TRBJ2-5 | TRBD1 | TRBV20-1 | TGCAGTGCCATCGACAGGGCTTCCCAGTACTTC | CSAIDRASQYF
few | TRBJ2-7 | TRBD1 | TRBV6-2/TRBV6-3 | TGTGCCAGCAGCGTTAGGGTGGGACAGGGCTCCTACGAGCAGTACTTC | CASSVRVGQGSYEQYF
few | TRBJ2-5 | NA | TRBV29-1 | TGCAGCGTTGACGTCAGAGAAGAGACCCAGTACTTC | CSVDVREETQYF
NA | TRBJ1-1 | NA | TRBV12-3/TRBV12-4 | TGTGCCAGCAGTTTGGACGGAGTGAACACTGAAGCTTTCTTT | CASSLDGVNTEAFF
many | TRBJ2-1 | NA | TRBV3-1 | TGTGCCAGCAGCCAAGAGTTCAGTAACGGGGGAAGGAATGAGCAGTTCTTC | CASSQEFSNGGRNEQFF
NA | TRBJ2-3 | NA | TRBV6-5 | TGTGCCAGCAGCTCCTTGGGGTTCCCCACAGATACGCAGTATTTT | CASSSLGFPTDTQYF
many | TRBJ1-1 | NA | TRBV7-3 | TGTGCCAGCAGCTTATACCCTGGGATCACTGAAGCTTTCTTT | CASSLYPGITEAFF
many | TRBJ2-5 | NA | TRBV6-2/TRBV6-3 | TGTGCCAGCAGTTACTCGACAGAAAAAGAGACCCAGTACTTC | CASSYSTEKETQYF
NA | TRBJ1-2 | TRBD1 | TRBV7-2 | TGTGCCAGCAGCCCACAGGGGGGCCGAGGCTATGGCTACACCTTC | CASSPQGGRGYGYTF
few | TRBJ2-1 | TRBD2 | TRBV7-2 | TGTGCCAGCAGCGCCTTAGCGGGGGGGAGGGATGAGCAGTTCTTC | CASSALAGGRDEQFF
many | TRBJ2-3 | TRBD2 | TRBV7-2 | TGTGCCAGCAGCTTAGAGCTAGCGGGAGATACGCAGTATTTT | CASSLELAGDTQYF
NA | TRBJ1-6 | TRBD1 | TRBV12-3/TRBV12-4 | TGTGCCAGCAGGAGACAGGGATTCTCGTCACCCCTCCACTTT | CASRRQGFSSPLHF
few | TRBJ2-7 | TRBD2 | TRBV27 | TGTGCCAGCAGTTTATTCAGCGGGGGGTGGCAGTACTTC | CASSLFSGGWQYF
NA | TRBJ1-2 | NA | TRBV4-2 | TGTGCCAGCAGCCAAGATACTAACAGAAACTATGGCTACACCTTC | CASSQDTNRNYGYTF
few | TRBJ2-2 | TRBD1 | TRBV7-3 | TGTGCCAGCAGCTCAACAGGGGTGGGGACCGGGGAGCTGTTTTTT | CASSSTGVGTGELFF
few | TRBJ2-7 | TRBD1 | TRBV7-9 | TGTGCCAGCAGGAAATCGGGACAGGGCGGCCACGAGCAGTACTTC | CASRKSGQGGHEQYF
few | TRBJ2-2 | TRBD2 | TRBV7-6 | TGTGCCAGCAGCTTAAGGCCCCTAGCGGGGGCCCAGGGCACCGGGGAGCTGTTTTTT | CASSLRPLAGAQGTGELFF
NA | TRBJ1-4 | NA | TRBV7-9 | TGTGCCAGCAGCGCAACAGGGTCGGCTAATGAAAAACTGTTTTTT | CASSATGSANEKLFF
NA | TRBJ2-1 | NA | TRBV5-1 | TGCGCCAGCAGCCTCAGGACAGCAGACTACAATGAGCAGTTCTTC | CASSLRTADYNEQFF
NA | TRBJ2-1 | NA | TRBV12-3/TRBV12-4 | TGTGCCAGCAGGAACGCGGGGGCCAATGAGCAGTTCTTC | CASRNAGANEQFF
NA | TRBJ1-6 | NA | TRBV4-3 | TGCGCCAGCAGCCAAGTCCCCTCAGGGGAAGGGCCCCTCCACTTT | CASSQVPSGEGPLHF
many | TRBJ1-1 | NA | TRBV9 | TGTGCCAGCAGCGTAGGAGTGGCCCTGAACACTGAAGCTTTCTTT | CASSVGVALNTEAFF
NA | TRBJ2-1 | NA | TRBV12-5 | TGTGCTAGTGGATTTCGTGGGACGACCTACAATGAGCAGTTCTTC | CASGFRGTTYNEQFF
NA | TRBJ1-1 | NA | TRBV12-3/TRBV12-4 | TGTGCCAGCAGTTTAAACGCTCGCACTGAAGCTTTCTTT | CASSLNARTEAFF
NA | TRBJ2-1 | NA | TRBV29-1 | TGCAGCGTTGAACCAGGGAGAGACAATGAGCAGTTCTTC | CSVEPGRDNEQFF
few | TRBJ2-3 | NA | TRBV6-2/TRBV6-3 | TGTGCCAGACCTTTTTCGATGGGAGACCCTCCGGATCCGCAGTATTTT | CARPFSMGDPPDPQYF
NA | TRBJ1-1 | NA | TRBV6-1 | TGTGCCAGCAGTGAAGGGAGGGGGGCAGGGAAAACTGAAGCTTTCTTT | CASSEGRGAGKTEAFF
few | TRBJ2-1 | TRBD2 | TRBV6-2/TRBV6-3 | TGTGCCAGCTCCGGGACTAGCGGGGGGAGCTCCTACAATGAGCAGTTCTTC | CASSGTSGGSSYNEQFF
many | TRBJ1-6 | TRBD1 | TRBV5-1 | TGCGCCAGCAGCACGGGACAGGGGAATTCACCCCTCCACTTT | CASSTGQGNSPLHF
few | TRBJ1-5 | NA | TRBV7-8 | TGTGCCAGCAGCGTCGGGGCTTTTGGCAATCAGCCCCAGCATTTT | CASSVGAFGNQPQHF